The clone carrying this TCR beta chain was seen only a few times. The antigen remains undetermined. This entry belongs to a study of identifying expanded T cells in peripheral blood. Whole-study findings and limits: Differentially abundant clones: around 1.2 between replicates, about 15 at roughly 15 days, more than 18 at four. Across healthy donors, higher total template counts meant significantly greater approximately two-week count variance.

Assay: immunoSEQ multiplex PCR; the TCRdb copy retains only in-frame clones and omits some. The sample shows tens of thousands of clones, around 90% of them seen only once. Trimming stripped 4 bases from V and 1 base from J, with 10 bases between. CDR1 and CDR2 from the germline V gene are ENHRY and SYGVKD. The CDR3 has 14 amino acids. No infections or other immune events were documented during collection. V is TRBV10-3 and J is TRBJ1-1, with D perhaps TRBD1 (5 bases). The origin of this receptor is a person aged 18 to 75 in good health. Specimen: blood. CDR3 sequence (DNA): TGTGCCATCAGTGTAAAGGGGCCGAACACTGAAGCTTTCTTT. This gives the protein CAISVKGPNTEAFF.